This record covers a single T cell receptor beta chain. The donors comprised healthy bone marrow donors. CDR1 SGHTA and CDR2 FQGNSA come from the germline V gene. The CDR3 extends over 12 amino acids. V was pared by 6 bases and J by 5 bases, with 11 bases between. PCR primers comprised 60 Vbeta and 13 Jbeta primers. TCRdb's table, derived via immunoSEQ multiplex PCR, lists solely in-frame clones and lacks some. This table holds about 32,000 clones, roughly 82% found once. The data stem from a study of cytomegalovirus exposure and HLA in healthy donors. The TCR sequence derives from a woman aged 18-29 years in good health and CMV-seronegative. Material for sequencing was PBMCs. J is TRBJ2-7 and V is TRBV7-2; possible D gene TRBD2, 5 bases. DNA of the CDR3: TGTGCCAGCAGGAGGGAAGGTGACGAGCAGTACTTC. It codes for CASRREGDEQYF.